The 23 T cell receptor beta chains below all came from one sample that was sequenced in a study of CD8 T cells in ankylosing spondylitis. Study findings and constraints: Seemingly distinctive of ankylosing spondylitis blood was a TCR beta motif formed by eight highly homologous variants.

One entry per CDR3 protein results from TCRdb running MiXCR on the 5' RACE reads. The sample carries about 200,000 distinct CDR3 sequences, approximately 7.3% recorded once. These receptors have no identified antigens. Sequenced: blood, either unsorted or a sorted T cell fraction (not recorded which). These receptor sequences come from a male donor with ankylosing spondylitis.

There are many counts of this clonotype. The chain carries TRBV20-1 and TRBJ2-1, with 9 positions matching TRBD1. The CDR3 consists of 15 residues. Germline V CDR1 and CDR2: DFQATT, SNEGSKA (reference sequence). The J segment lost 8 bases and the V segment lost 0 bases, leaving 8 bases of the junction unmatched. As DNA, the CDR3 is TGCAGTGCTAGAGATTTCGGGACAGGGAGCCATGAGCAGTTCTTC. Translated: CSARDFGTGSHEQFF.

This clonotype was picked up a small number of times. CDR3 sequence reads: CASSQAPKRGPYNEQFF. The CDR3, as DNA: TGCGCCAGCAGCCAAGCCCCCAAGCGGGGACCCTACAATGAGCAGTTCTTC. The rearrangement joins TRBV4-3 to TRBJ2-1; 7 bases agree with TRBD2. The CDR3 sequence is 17 residues long. The J segment lost 2 bases and the V segment lost 1 base, leaving 8 bases of the junction unmatched. Germline V gene data show CDR1 as LGHNA and CDR2 as YSLEER.

This clonotype was picked up many times. The rearrangement uses TRBV11-1 and TRBJ2-7, with 10 bases that match TRBD2. This CDR3 spans 18 amino acids. Germline V gives CDR1 SGHAT, CDR2 FQDESV (reference sequence). Trimming cost V 4 bases and J 0 bases; bases outside gene matches: 12. In nucleotides, the CDR3 is TGTGCCAGCAGCTCGGGGATAGCGGGGGGTCTGAGCTCCTACGAGCAGTACTTC. This sequence encodes CASSSGIAGGLSSYEQYF.

The sample holds many counts of this clonotype. The gene calls are TRBV7-9 and TRBJ1-1; D gene ambiguous. Trimming took 6 bases from V and 2 from J, leaving 7 bases between them. This CDR3 region has 12 residues. Germline CDR1 and CDR2: SEHNR and FQNEAQ (reference sequence). CDR3 coding DNA: TGTGCCAGCAGTTCAGTAAACACTGAAGCTTTCTTT. Residues: CASSSVNTEAFF.

In its sample, this clonotype was seen many times. CDR3 amino acids: CASSLSGYSYNEQFF. CDR3 nucleotide sequence: TGTGCCAGCAGCCTGAGCGGGTACTCATACAATGAGCAGTTCTTC. The chain has TRBV6-1 and TRBJ2-1; a possible D gene is TRBD2 (6 bases). V was clipped by 6 bases and J by 4 bases, with 16 bases between them. The CDR3 length is 15 residues. Germline values: CDR1 MNHNS, CDR2 SASEGT.

This clonotype was picked up many times. This chain links TRBV28 with TRBJ1-5; TRBD1 might be the D (5 bases). CDR1 is MDHEN, CDR2 SYDVKM, per germline. The CDR3 spans 16 residues. Trimming cost V 2 bases and J 0 bases, with 11 bases left between them. The CDR3 loop is CASSLTRRDSNQPQHF. The CDR3 DNA reads TGTGCCAGCAGTTTAACCCGCAGGGATAGCAATCAGCCCCAGCATTTT.

The chain combines TRBV7-9 with TRBJ2-3; 9 bases fit TRBD1. Germline lookup yields CDR1 SEHNR and CDR2 FQNEAQ (reference sequence). J lost 8 bases, V lost 5 bases, and 17 bases had no gene match. The CDR3 sequence is 17 residues long. Written as DNA, the CDR3 is TGTGCCAGCAGCCAGAGCAGGACAGGGGAATTAGTACGTACGCAGTATTTT. Residues: CASSQSRTGELVRTQYF.

This clonotype was seen more than once but under ten times. This chain uses TRBV12-3 or TRBV12-4 with TRBJ1-2; no clear D. Trimming cost V 6 bases and J 12 bases, with 17 bases left between them. CDR3 length: 12 residues. CDR3 coding DNA: TGTGCCAGCAGCTTACGTCTATTATTGAACACCTTC. This codes for CASSLRLLLNTF.

The sample holds many counts of this clonotype. The CDR3, as DNA: TGTGCCAGCAGTTTACGCTTACGGGACGTCTACGAGCAGTACTTC. It encodes CASSLRLRDVYEQYF. This rearrangement joins TRBV27 to TRBJ2-7; the D call may be TRBD1 or TRBD2 (5 bases each). The CDR3 totals 15 residues. CDR1 is MNHEY and CDR2 is SMNVEV in the germline V gene (reference sequence). The V end lost 2 bases, the J end lost 3 bases, and 14 bases lay between the germline ends.

This clonotype was counted ten times or more. V is TRBV9 and J is TRBJ1-2; 8 nucleotides match TRBD1. After removal of 3 bases from V and 5 bases from J, the junction contained 6 bases not matched to a gene. The CDR3 covers 14 residues. CDR1 and CDR2 from the germline V gene are SGDLS and YYNGEE. The CDR3 DNA sequence: TGTGCCAGCAGCGCGGTCGGACAGGGTTATGGCTACACCTTC. It translates to CASSAVGQGYGYTF.

This clonotype was observed many times. The V call is TRBV9, the J call TRBJ2-1; no clear D. The CDR3 totals 16 residues. Deletions cut 2 bases from V and 3 bases from J, with 15 bases between. CDR1 SGDLS and CDR2 YYNGEE come from the germline V gene. The CDR3 DNA sequence: TGTGCCAGCAGCGTCGACCGTCCCGCCCACTACAATGAGCAGTTCTTC. The encoded protein is CASSVDRPAHYNEQFF.

This clonotype was seen a handful of times. The V and J genes are TRBV7-9 and TRBJ2-7, with 7 bases fitting TRBD1. The CDR3 runs 14 residues. Per germline, CDR1 SEHNR and CDR2 FQNEAQ (reference sequence). With 5 bases clipped from V and 3 bases from J, the junction kept 7 bases outside the gene matches. The CDR3 loop is CASSGSTGDYEQYF. The CDR3 DNA is TGTGCCAGCAGCGGCAGTACAGGGGACTACGAGCAGTACTTC.

This clonotype was observed many times. The V gene is TRBV7-6, the J gene TRBJ1-2, with 8 bases lining up with TRBD1. The CDR3 runs to 17 residues. The V and J ends lost 5 bases and 4 bases, in that order; junction bases with no gene match: 15. Germline CDR1 SGHVS, CDR2 FNYEAQ. The CDR3 spells CASSPGTGSDGGYGYTF. CDR3 DNA: TGTGCCAGCAGCCCTGGGACAGGCTCTGATGGGGGCTATGGCTACACCTTC.

This clonotype has ten or more counts. The V gene is TRBV25-1, the J gene TRBJ2-1, with D hard to call. CDR3 length: 13 residues. Deletions cut 4 bases from V and 6 bases from J, with 10 bases between. CDR1 MGHDK and CDR2 SYGVNS come from the germline V gene. In nucleotides, the CDR3 is TGTGCCAGCAGTGTTGGGCGGACCAATGAGCAGTTCTTC. Protein sequence: CASSVGRTNEQFF.

Comment on this clonotype: This may arise from a read error, as a much more abundant clone is one base away. The chain combines TRBV9 with TRBJ2-7; either TRBD1 or TRBD2 may fit D (7 bases each). Germline V gene data show CDR1 as SGDLS and CDR2 as YYNGEE. The CDR3 is 15 residues long. The CDR3 sequence is CASSREGDSSYEQSF. The CDR3 nucleotides are TGTGCCAGCAGCAGGGAGGGGGACAGCTCCTACGAGCAGTCCTTC.

The chain is built from TRBV27 and TRBJ2-7; tentative D call: TRBD2 (5 bases). V lost 5 bases, J lost 5 bases, and 22 bases lay in between. Germline values: CDR1 MNHEY, CDR2 SMNVEV (reference sequence). The length of the CDR3 is 16 residues. Written as DNA, the CDR3 is TGTGCCAGCAGTATACTTACCCCCGGACTCGCAGACGAGCAGTACTTC. This codes for CASSILTPGLADEQYF.

This clonotype was counted many times. The chain links TRBV9 to TRBJ1-1; a possible D gene is TRBD1 (5 bases). Germline V gene data show CDR1 as SGDLS and CDR2 as YYNGEE. The CDR3 is 14 amino acids. The V end was cut by 1 base, the J end by 1 base, with 8 bases between. The CDR3 spells CASSVLRGNTEAFF. The CDR3 region has the DNA TGTGCCAGCAGCGTATTAAGGGGGAACACTGAAGCTTTCTTT.

In this sample, this clonotype turned up many times. The rearrangement links TRBV30 to TRBJ2-1; tentative D call: TRBD2 (5 bases). The CDR3 is 15 residues long. The V gene lost 0 bases and the J gene lost 2 bases, with 11 bases spanning the gap. Germline V gives CDR1 GTSNPN, CDR2 SVGIG (reference sequence). In DNA form, the CDR3 reads TGTGCCTGGAGTGTTGGTGCGGGCCCCTACAATGAGCAGTTCTTC. It encodes CAWSVGAGPYNEQFF.

The rearrangement links TRBV27 to TRBJ2-2; TRBD2 agrees at 12 bases. The CDR3 is made up of 16 amino acids. The junction had 7 bases not matched to a gene; V was cut back by 5 bases and J by 6 bases. From germline, CDR1 is MNHEY and CDR2 SMNVEV (reference sequence). The CDR3 nucleotides are TGTGCCAGCAGTCCTAGCGGGGGGGCTCTGTCCGGGGAGCTGTTTTTT. Translation gives CASSPSGGALSGELFF.

The chain employs TRBV2 and TRBJ1-2; D gene uncertain. This CDR3 contains 14 residues. Germline values: CDR1 SNHLY, CDR2 FYNNEI. Trimming removed 1 base from V and 2 bases from J, with 8 bases in between. DNA of the CDR3: TGTGCCAGCAGTGAAGAGACACCCAACTATGGCTACACCTTC. Its protein is CASSEETPNYGYTF.

This clonotype was seen more than once but under ten times. The rearrangement uses TRBV7-6 and TRBJ2-7; no clear D gene. From germline, CDR1 is SGHVS and CDR2 FNYEAQ. Trimming cost V 1 base and J 0 bases, with 7 bases left between them. The CDR3 runs 14 residues. The CDR3 DNA reads TGTGCCAGCAGCTTAGGTTACACCTCCTACGAGCAGTACTTC. Protein product: CASSLGYTSYEQYF.

The rearrangement uses TRBV29-1 and TRBJ2-1; no definite D call. Deletions cut 1 base from V and 6 bases from J, with 7 bases between. This CDR3 contains 12 residues. Germline V CDR1 and CDR2: SQVTM, ANQGSEA. The CDR3 DNA reads TGCAGCGTTGAAGTAATCCCCAATGAGCAGTTCTTC. It codes for CSVEVIPNEQFF.

This clonotype has just a few counts. V and J are TRBV28 and TRBJ2-5; the D gene is possibly TRBD1 (6 bases). The V gene lost 4 bases and the J gene lost 3 bases, with 12 bases spanning the gap. Germline CDR1 reads MDHEN; CDR2 reads SYDVKM. CDR3 length: 14 amino acids. Here the CDR3 DNA reads TGTGCCAGCAGTTACCACTCAGGGGAAGAGACCCAGTACTTC. Its translation is CASSYHSGEETQYF. The whole variable domain, filled in from reference TRBV28 and TRBJ2-5, reads DVKVTQSSRYLVKRTGEKVFLECVQDMDHENMFWYRQDPGLGLRLIYFSYDVKMKEKGDIPEGYSVSREKKERFSLILESASTNQTSMYLCASSYHSGEETQYFGPGTRLLVL.